This TCR beta chain was profiled in a study of blood T cell repertoires in COVID-19. The method was immunoSEQ multiplex PCR; TCRdb's version includes in-frame clones alone and lacks a portion of them. The sample contains roughly 33,000 clones, 93% of which appear only once. The germline CDR1 and CDR2 sequences are SGHKS and YYEKEE (reference sequence). This CDR3 is built from 15 residues. Trimming at V came to 4 bases and at J to 1 base, leaving 6 bases not matched to a gene. This clonotype was obtained from a human donor in a cohort sampled during active COVID-19. Sequenced sample: peripheral blood. The chain carries TRBV5-5 and TRBJ1-1, with TRBD1 matching 8 bases. CDR3 coding DNA: TGTGCCAGCAGCCGAGGACAGGGAGCGAACACTGAAGCTTTCTTT. Its protein is CASSRGQGANTEAFF.